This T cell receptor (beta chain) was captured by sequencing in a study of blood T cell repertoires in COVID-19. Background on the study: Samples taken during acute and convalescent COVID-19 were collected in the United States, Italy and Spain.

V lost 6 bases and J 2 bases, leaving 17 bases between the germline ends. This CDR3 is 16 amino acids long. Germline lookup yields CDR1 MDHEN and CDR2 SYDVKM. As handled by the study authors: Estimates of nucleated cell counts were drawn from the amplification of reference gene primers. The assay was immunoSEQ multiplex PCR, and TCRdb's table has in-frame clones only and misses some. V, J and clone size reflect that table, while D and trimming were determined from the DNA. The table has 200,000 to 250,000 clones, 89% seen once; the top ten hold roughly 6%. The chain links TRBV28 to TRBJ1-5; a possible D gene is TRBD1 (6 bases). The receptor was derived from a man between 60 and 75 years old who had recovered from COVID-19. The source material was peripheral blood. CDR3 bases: TGTGCCAGCAGGGGAGTAGGGGGTAGTGGCAATCAGCCCCAGCATTTT. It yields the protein CASRGVGGSGNQPQHF. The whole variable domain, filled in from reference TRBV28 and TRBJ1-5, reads DVKVTQSSRYLVKRTGEKVFLECVQDMDHENMFWYRQDPGLGLRLIYFSYDVKMKEKGDIPEGYSVSREKKERFSLILESASTNQTSMYLCASRGVGGSGNQPQHFGDGTRLSIL.